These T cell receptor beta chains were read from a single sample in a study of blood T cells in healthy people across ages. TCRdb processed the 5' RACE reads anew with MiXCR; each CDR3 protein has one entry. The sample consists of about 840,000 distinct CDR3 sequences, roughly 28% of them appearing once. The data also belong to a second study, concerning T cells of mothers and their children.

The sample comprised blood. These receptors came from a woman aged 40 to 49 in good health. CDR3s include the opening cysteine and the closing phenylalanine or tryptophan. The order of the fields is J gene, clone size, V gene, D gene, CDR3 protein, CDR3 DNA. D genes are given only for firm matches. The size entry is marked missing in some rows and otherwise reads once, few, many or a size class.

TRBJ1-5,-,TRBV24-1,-,CATSDRTNRANQPQHF,TGTGCCACCAGTGACCGGACCAACAGGGCCAATCAGCCCCAGCATTTT
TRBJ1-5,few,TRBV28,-,CASSLRADSNQPQHF,TGTGCCAGCAGTTTAAGGGCGGATAGCAATCAGCCCCAGCATTTT
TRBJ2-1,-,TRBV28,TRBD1,CASSSAPGQGSSYNEQFF,TGTGCCAGCAGTTCCGCCCCGGGACAGGGTTCTTCCTACAATGAGCAGTTCTTC
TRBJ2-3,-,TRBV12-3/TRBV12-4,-,CASRGKGDTQYF,TGTGCCAGCAGGGGAAAGGGAGATACGCAGTATTTT
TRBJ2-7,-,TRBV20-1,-,CSAWTKIYEQYF,TGCAGTGCTTGGACAAAAATCTACGAGCAGTACTTC
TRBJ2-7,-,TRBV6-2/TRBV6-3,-,CAAAHSYEQYF,TGTGCCGCAGCTCACTCCTACGAGCAGTACTTC
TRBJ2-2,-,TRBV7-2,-,CASSNQGAGELFF,TGTGCCAGCAGCAATCAGGGAGCCGGGGAGCTGTTTTTT
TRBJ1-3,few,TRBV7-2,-,CASSLGSGLMINTIYF,TGTGCCAGCAGCTTAGGTTCAGGACTGATGATAAACACCATATATTTT
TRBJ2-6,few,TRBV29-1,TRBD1,CSVTQGVTSGANVRTF,TGCAGCGTTACTCAGGGGGTGACCTCTGGGGCCAACGTCCGGACTTTC
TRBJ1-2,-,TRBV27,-,CASREQANYGYTF,TGTGCCAGCAGGGAACAGGCTAACTATGGCTACACCTTC
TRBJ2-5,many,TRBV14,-,CASSHSYQETQYF,TGTGCCAGCAGCCACAGTTACCAAGAGACCCAGTACTTC
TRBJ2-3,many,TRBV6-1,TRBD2,CASRVAGGPLTDTQYF,TGTGCCAGCAGGGTAGCGGGGGGGCCTCTCACAGATACGCAGTATTTT
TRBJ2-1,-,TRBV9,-,CASSVGGIYNEQFF,TGTGCCAGCAGCGTGGGGGGAATCTACAATGAGCAGTTCTTC
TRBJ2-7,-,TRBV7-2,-,CASSPTGTRQYEQYF,TGTGCCAGCAGCCCAACCGGGACTCGACAGTACGAGCAGTACTTC
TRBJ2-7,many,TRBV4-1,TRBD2,CASSQDRLIAGGPNEQYF,TGCGCCAGCAGCCAAGACCGCCTTATAGCGGGGGGGCCCAACGAGCAGTACTTC
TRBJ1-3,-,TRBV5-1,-,CASSLALYGNTTYF,TGCGCCAGCAGCTTGGCTTTATACGGAAACACCACATATTTT
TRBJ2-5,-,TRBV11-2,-,CASSSPWQGGEQYF,TGTGCCAGCAGCTCCCCCTGGCAGGGGGGGGAGCAGTACTTC
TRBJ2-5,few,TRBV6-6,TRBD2,CASSTPTSGRMETQYF,TGTGCCAGCAGTACGCCGACTAGCGGCAGGATGGAGACCCAGTACTTC
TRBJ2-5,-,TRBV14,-,CASSQYWDRPEETQYF,TGTGCCAGCAGCCAATATTGGGACCGCCCAGAAGAGACCCAGTACTTC
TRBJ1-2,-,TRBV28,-,CASRPGPQNYGYTF,TGTGCCAGCAGGCCGGGACCGCAAAACTATGGCTACACCTTC
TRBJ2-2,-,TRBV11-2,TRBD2,CASSLSGGDAGELFF,TGTGCCAGCAGTTTGAGCGGGGGTGACGCCGGGGAGCTGTTTTTT
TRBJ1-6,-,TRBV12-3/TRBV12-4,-,CASSLAQAGDSPLHF,TGTGCCAGCAGTTTAGCGCAGGCCGGTGATTCACCCCTCCACTTT
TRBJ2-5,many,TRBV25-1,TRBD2,CASSEVAGSKETQYF,TGTGCCAGCAGTGAGGTAGCGGGTTCAAAAGAGACCCAGTACTTC